These 2 T cell receptor beta chains were sequenced from one sample in a study of blood T cell repertoires in COVID-19. Using immunoSEQ multiplex PCR, the repertoire was profiled, and TCRdb retains in-frame clones only, with some absent. The sample yields some 380,000 clones, nearly 90% seen once. The sample consisted of peripheral blood. These receptors came from a man younger than 35 with active or convalescent COVID-19.

The rearrangement uses TRBV7-2 and TRBJ1-5; D is possibly TRBD1 (5 bases). This CDR3 region has 14 residues. Germline CDR1 is SGHTA and CDR2 is FQGNSA. V lost 1 base and J lost 2, with 6 bases in between. The CDR3 protein is CASSLVQGNQPQHF. In DNA, the CDR3 is TGTGCCAGCAGCTTAGTACAGGGCAATCAGCCCCAGCATTTT.

The gene calls are TRBV9 and TRBJ1-3; a weak D match, TRBD1 (6 bases). V was pared by 3 bases and J by 0 bases, with 13 bases between. Germline loops: CDR1 SGDLS, CDR2 YYNGEE. CDR3 length: 16 amino acids. This CDR3 reads CASSDEDSPSGNTIYF. The CDR3 DNA sequence: TGTGCCAGCAGCGACGAGGACAGCCCCTCTGGAAACACCATATATTTT.